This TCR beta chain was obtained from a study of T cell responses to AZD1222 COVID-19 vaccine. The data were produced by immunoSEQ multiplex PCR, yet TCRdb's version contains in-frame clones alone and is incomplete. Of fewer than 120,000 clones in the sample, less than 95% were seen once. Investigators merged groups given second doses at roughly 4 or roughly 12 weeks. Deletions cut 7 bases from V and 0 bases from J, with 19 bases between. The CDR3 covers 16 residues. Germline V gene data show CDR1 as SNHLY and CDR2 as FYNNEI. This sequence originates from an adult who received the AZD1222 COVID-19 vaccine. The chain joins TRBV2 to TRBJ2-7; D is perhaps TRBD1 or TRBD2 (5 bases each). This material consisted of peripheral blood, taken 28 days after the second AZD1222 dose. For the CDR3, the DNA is TGTGCCAGCATCCCGAGGGTGGGGGTATACTCCTACGAGCAGTACTTC. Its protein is CASIPRVGVYSYEQYF.